The rows below give T cell receptor beta chains drawn from one sample of a study of blood T cells in healthy people across ages. Each CDR3 protein is one row after TCRdb ran MiXCR on the 5' RACE reads. The sample records about 840,000 distinct CDR3 sequences, 25% to 35% being singletons. The sample also formed part of further work on T cells of mothers and their children.

Input material: blood. The receptors come from a middle-aged woman in good health. CDR3s include the opening cysteine and the closing phenylalanine or tryptophan. The D gene is left open where the match is weak. The size of a clone is reported for some rows only, either as once, few or many, or as a class for expanded clones.

>-|TRBJ2-7|TRBV20-1|-
CSANPYEQYF
TGCAGTGCTAATCCCTACGAGCAGTACTTC
>-|TRBJ1-1|TRBV20-1|-
CSARNDIGAFF
TGCAGTGCTAGGAACGATATCGGGGCTTTCTTT
>many|TRBJ1-2|TRBV7-2|-
CASSPSGDYGYTF
TGTGCCAGCAGCCCCTCAGGGGACTATGGCTACACCTTC
>-|TRBJ2-3|TRBV4-1|-
CASSQGPRDTQYF
TGCGCCAGCAGCCAAGGCCCCCGGGATACGCAGTATTTT
>few|TRBJ2-2|TRBV7-6|-
CASSPLQASNTGELFF
TGTGCCAGCAGTCCTCTTCAGGCTAGTAACACCGGGGAGCTGTTTTTT
>-|TRBJ2-1|TRBV20-1|-
CSASLGVALDEQFF
TGCAGTGCTAGTTTAGGGGTAGCTCTTGATGAGCAGTTCTTC
>-|TRBJ2-7|TRBV5-1|TRBD1
CASSLATGTGAYEQYF
TGCGCCAGCAGCTTGGCCACCGGGACAGGGGCCTACGAGCAGTACTTC
>-|TRBJ2-5|TRBV5-4|-
CASSLSNWARETQYF
TGTGCCAGCAGCTTGAGTAATTGGGCCCGGGAGACCCAGTACTTC
>-|TRBJ1-2|TRBV4-2|-
CASSQGREDNYGCTF
TGTGCCAGCAGCCAGGGAAGGGAGGATAACTATGGCTGCACCTTC
>-|TRBJ2-3|TRBV6-2/TRBV6-3|-
CASRAPYSGIGWYF
TGTGCCAGCAGAGCACCGTACTCCGGGATCGGATGGTATTTT
>few|TRBJ1-1|TRBV12-3/TRBV12-4|-
CASSLSRVTFF
TGTGCCAGCAGTTTGAGTCGGGTAACTTTCTTT
>many|TRBJ2-7|TRBV20-1|-
CSARKTREQYF
TGCAGTGCTAGAAAGACCCGCGAGCAGTACTTC
>many|TRBJ2-7|TRBV20-1|-
CSVRGRRGGEQYF
TGCAGTGTCAGGGGCAGGCGTGGGGGAGAGCAGTACTTC
>few|TRBJ1-2|TRBV12-3/TRBV12-4|-
CASSLAQGPGYGYTF
TGTGCCAGCAGTTTAGCACAGGGCCCGGGTTATGGCTACACCTTC
>-|TRBJ1-1|TRBV5-1|TRBD1
CANSSGQGANTEAFF
TGCGCCAACAGCTCCGGACAGGGAGCGAACACTGAAGCTTTCTTT
>many|TRBJ2-5|TRBV5-1|TRBD2
CASSSGTSGGQGTQYF
TGCGCCAGCAGCTCCGGGACTAGCGGGGGGCAAGGGACCCAGTACTTC
>-|TRBJ2-2|TRBV7-2|-
CASSLTSNTGERFF
TGTGCCAGCAGCTTAACGAGTAACACCGGGGAGCGGTTTTTT
>-|TRBJ2-1|TRBV6-1|TRBD1
CASRKTHRGRYNEQFF
TGTGCCAGCAGGAAGACCCACAGGGGACGGTACAATGAGCAGTTCTTC
>-|TRBJ1-1|TRBV5-1|TRBD1
CASSASGQGGTEAFF
TGCGCCAGCAGCGCGTCTGGACAGGGAGGCACTGAAGCTTTCTTT
>-|TRBJ2-1|TRBV5-1|-
CASSFTNATFYNEQFF
TGCGCCAGCAGCTTCACTAACGCGACCTTTTACAATGAGCAGTTCTTC
>-|TRBJ1-2|TRBV27|-
CASSLSRVGVTVRVYGYTF
TGTGCCAGCAGTTTATCACGGGTGGGGGTCACCGTGCGGGTCTATGGCTACACCTTC
>once|TRBJ1-1|TRBV5-1|-
CASSFGEANTEAFF
TGCGCCAGCAGCTTCGGGGAAGCGAACACTGAAGCTTTCTTT